The sequence of this T cell receptor (beta chain) was determined in a study of blood T cell repertoires in COVID-19. This study enrolled people aged 18 to 89 from 24 US geographic areas. CDR3 length: 15 amino acids. The trim removed 9 bases at V and 5 bases at J, leaving 11 bases unmatched. Germline CDR1 SNHLY, CDR2 FYNNEI. Original handling: Amplifying reference gene primers gave estimates of nucleated cell counts. Generated by immunoSEQ multiplex PCR, the TCRdb table keeps only in-frame clones and is missing some. The V and J calls and clone size come from that table; D and trimming were worked out from the DNA. This sample yields 200,000 to 300,000 clones, of which about 90% are seen a single time; about 2.9% belongs to the top ten.

J is TRBJ1-1 and V is TRBV2, with 11 bases aligning to TRBD1. This receptor was taken from a middle-aged woman who had been exposed to COVID-19. The sequencing input was PBMCs or T cells enriched from blood (not recorded which). Here the CDR3 reads CASGQGALEWTEAFF. DNA of the CDR3: TGTGCCAGTGGACAGGGGGCTTTAGAATGGACTGAAGCTTTCTTT.